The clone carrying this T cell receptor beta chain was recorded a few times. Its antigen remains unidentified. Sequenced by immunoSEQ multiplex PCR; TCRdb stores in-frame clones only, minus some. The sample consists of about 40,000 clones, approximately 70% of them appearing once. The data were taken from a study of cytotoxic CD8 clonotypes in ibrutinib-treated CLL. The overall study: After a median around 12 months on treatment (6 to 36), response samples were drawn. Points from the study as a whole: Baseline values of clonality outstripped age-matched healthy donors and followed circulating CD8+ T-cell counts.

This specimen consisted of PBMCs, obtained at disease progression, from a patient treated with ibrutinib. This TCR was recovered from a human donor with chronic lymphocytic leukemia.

This chain's CDR3 is CASSSDSRGYTF. CDR3 DNA: TGTGCCAGCAGCTCCGACTCCCGGGGCTACACCTTC. V usage is TRBV5-4 and J usage is TRBJ1-2, with unresolved D. The CDR3 length is 12 residues. CDR1 SGHNT and CDR2 YYREEE come from the germline V gene (reference sequence). V lost 3 bases, J lost 8 bases, and 11 bases lay in between.